This TCR beta chain was captured by sequencing in a study of neoadjuvant nivolumab and ipilimumab in lung cancer. The wider study: Nivolumab 3 mg/kg was given days 1, 15 and 29, plus ipilimumab 1 mg/kg day 1 in combination. Study conclusions and caveats: Pathologic regression was not significantly tied to TCR clonality. From pretherapy to surgery, tumor richness and clonality rose with dual therapy.

With respect to this clone: Its specificity is not known.

Here immunoSEQ multiplex PCR was the method, and the copy in TCRdb shows in-frame clones only, minus some. The table records fewer than 30,000 clones, 82% of them present only once. Germline CDR1 reads SQVTM; CDR2 reads ANQGSEA. The V and J ends lost 8 bases and 7 bases respectively, with 14 bases between them. The CDR3 is 11 amino acids. This rearrangement joins TRBV29-1 to TRBJ1-2; D remains unclear. This receptor was obtained from an adult with non-small cell lung cancer. The specimen was tumor tissue, collected after neoadjuvant nivolumab, alone or with ipilimumab, at or shortly before surgery. CDR3 sequence reads: CSITTGAGYTF. CDR3 DNA: TGCAGCATTACCACGGGTGCTGGCTACACCTTC.